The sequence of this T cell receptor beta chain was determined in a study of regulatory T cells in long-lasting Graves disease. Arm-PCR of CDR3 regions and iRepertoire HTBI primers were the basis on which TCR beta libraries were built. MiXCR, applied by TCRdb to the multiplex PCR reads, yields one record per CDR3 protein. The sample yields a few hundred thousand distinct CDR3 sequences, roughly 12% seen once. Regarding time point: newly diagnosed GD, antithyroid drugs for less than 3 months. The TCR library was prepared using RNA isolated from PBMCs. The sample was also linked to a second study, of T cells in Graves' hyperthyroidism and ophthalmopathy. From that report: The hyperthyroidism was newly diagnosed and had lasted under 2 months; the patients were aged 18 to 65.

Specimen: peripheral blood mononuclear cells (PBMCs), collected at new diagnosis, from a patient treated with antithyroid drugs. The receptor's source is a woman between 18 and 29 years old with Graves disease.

Here the CDR3 reads CASSYLVRSQSPLHF. The CDR3, as DNA: TGTGCCAGCAGTTACCTGGTGCGGTCCCAATCACCCCTCCACTTT. The chain has TRBV6-5 and TRBJ1-6, with D unresolved. This CDR3 comprises 15 residues. V gave up 2 bases and J gave up 10 bases, with 15 bases separating them. CDR1 is MNHEY and CDR2 is SVGAGI in the germline V gene.